This T cell receptor beta chain was obtained from a study of CD8+ T cells in alopecia areata. RNA was extracted and reverse transcribed into cDNA as the sequencing template. Sequencing used immunoSEQ multiplex PCR; TCRdb keeps in-frame clones, though not all of them. In the table there are about 130,000 clones, approximately 53% of which are singletons. V lost 9 bases and J lost 1, with 10 bases in between. Germline-derived CDR1 and CDR2 are SGHDT and YYEEEE. The CDR3 consists of 12 residues. This chain joins TRBV5-6 and TRBJ1-1; maybe TRBD1 (6 bases). The TCR sequence derives from a human donor with alopecia areata. The sequencing used CD4+ T cells sorted from blood, collected at week 0. For the CDR3, the DNA is TGTGCCACAGGACAGCCGAACACTGAAGCTTTCTTT. Its translation is CATGQPNTEAFF. Together with reference TRBV5-6 and TRBJ1-1, the CDR3 gives the full variable domain: DAGVTQSPTHLIKTRGQQVTLRCSPKSGHDTVSWYQQALGQGPQFIFQYYEEEERQRGNFPDRFSGHQFPNYSSELNVNALLLGDSALYLCATGQPNTEAFFGQGTRLTVV.